The next 12 T cell receptor beta chains were all read from a single sample in a study of regulatory T cells in long-lasting Graves disease. For TCR beta, libraries came from iRepertoire HTBI primers and Arm-PCR of CDR3 regions. TCRdb used MiXCR to reprocess the multiplex PCR reads, holding one entry per CDR3 protein. The sample includes 530,000 or so distinct CDR3 sequences, roughly 15% seen only once; the top ten take around 12%. Time point specified: newly diagnosed GD, antithyroid drugs for less than 3 months. Scientists built the TCR library using RNA that was extracted from PBMCs. These data are also associated with another study on T cells in Graves' hyperthyroidism and ophthalmopathy.

The material was peripheral blood mononuclear cells (PBMCs), obtained at new diagnosis, from a patient treated with antithyroid drugs. The source is a man between 18 and 29 years old with Graves disease.

This clonotype has ten or more counts. The V call is TRBV3-1, the J call TRBJ1-5; D is unresolved. Germline V lookup: CDR1 LGHDT, CDR2 YNNKEL (reference sequence). This CDR3 is 14 amino acids long. The V end lost 3 bases, the J end lost 2 bases, and 8 bases lay between the germline ends. CDR3 coding DNA: TGTGCCAGCAGCCAGGGAAGCGGCAATCAGCCCCAGCATTTT. This encodes CASSQGSGNQPQHF.

This clonotype was picked up one time. The chain carries TRBV7-2 and TRBJ2-3; 16 positions match TRBD2. Germline assignment: CDR1 SGHTA and CDR2 FQGNSA. V shed 4 bases, J shed 5 bases, and the junction held 12 bases outside the gene matches. This CDR3 has 19 residues. The CDR3 region has the DNA TGTGCCAGCAGCTCCCCCCGGGGACTAGCGGGAGGGCCATTAGATACGCAGTATTTT. Amino acids: CASSSPRGLAGGPLDTQYF.

CDR3: CASSSSGSNTGELFF. The DNA for the CDR3 is TGTGCCAGCAGCTCTAGCGGGAGTAATACCGGGGAGCTGTTTTTT. The chain uses TRBV11-3 and TRBJ2-2; TRBD2 agrees at 10 bases. The germline CDR1 and CDR2 sequences are SGHNT and YENEEA. The CDR3 runs to 15 residues. Germline trimming cut 4 bases from V and 5 bases from J; bases unmatched to any gene: 4.

This clonotype was detected ten times or more. The CDR3 nucleotides are TGCAGTGCAGACTGGGACAGTTCCTACGAGCAGTACTTC. This sequence encodes CSADWDSSYEQYF. The chain couples TRBV20-1 to TRBJ2-7; 7 nucleotides line up with TRBD1. Trimming at V came to 6 bases and at J to 1 base, leaving 6 bases not matched to a gene. The CDR3 is made up of 13 amino acids. Germline lookup yields CDR1 DFQATT and CDR2 SNEGSKA (reference sequence).

This clonotype occurred many times. This chain links TRBV7-8 with TRBJ2-7; 9 nucleotides line up with TRBD1. The germline V gene encodes CDR1 SGHVS and CDR2 FQNEAQ. The CDR3 consists of 14 residues. The V and J ends lost 4 bases and 6 bases, in that order; junction bases with no gene match: 7. CDR3 region: CASSSGTGLVEQYF. The CDR3 DNA follows: TGTGCCAGCAGCTCCGGGACAGGGTTGGTCGAGCAGTACTTC.

This clonotype appeared many times. V and J are TRBV12-3 or TRBV12-4 and TRBJ2-2; no definite D call. V was shortened by 4 bases and J by 6 bases, with 24 bases between the two germline ends. The CDR3 is 18 residues long. CDR3 loop: CASSWRSIGPGLAGELFF. The CDR3, as DNA: TGTGCCAGCAGTTGGCGGTCGATCGGGCCCGGGTTGGCCGGGGAGCTGTTTTTT.

This clonotype was observed many times. The chain carries TRBV11-2 and TRBJ2-2, with 7 bases lining up with TRBD2. Germline CDR1 SGHAT, CDR2 FQNNGV. The CDR3 contains 15 residues. V shed 5 bases, J shed 5 bases, and the junction held 8 bases outside the gene matches. The CDR3 coding sequence is TGTGCCAGCAGCCCACCAGGCGGGAGAACCGGGGAGCTGTTTTTT. It translates to CASSPPGGRTGELFF. Full variable domain (rest looked up from reference TRBV11-2 and TRBJ2-2): EAGVAQSPRYKIIEKRQSVAFWCNPISGHATLYWYQQILGQGPKLLIQFQNNGVVDDSQLPKDRFSAERLKGVDSTLKIQPAKLEDSAVYLCASSPPGGRTGELFFGEGSRLTVL.

As for this clonotype: Given a much more abundant clone one base away, this may be a read error. This chain uses TRBV28 with TRBJ2-1; a weak D match, TRBD1 (6 bases). The germline V gene encodes CDR1 MDHEN and CDR2 SYDVKM. CDR3 length: 16 residues. The CDR3 DNA is TGTGCCAGCAGCTATACCGGACAGACCACCTACAATGGGCAGTTCTTC. Translation: CASSYTGQTTYNGQFF. Variable domain in full (rest from reference TRBV28 and TRBJ2-1): DVKVTQSSRYLVKRTGEKVFLECVQDMDHENMFWYRQDPGLGLRLIYFSYDVKMKEKGDIPEGYSVSREKKERFSLILESASTNQTSMYLCASSYTGQTTYNGQFFGPGTRLTVL.

The CDR3 loop is CSAGRGGYTF. In DNA, the CDR3 is TGCAGCGCCGGCAGGGGTGGCTACACCTTC. V gene TRBV20-1 combines with J gene TRBJ1-2, with a tentative D call TRBD1 (6 bases). Germline V gene sequence: CDR1 DFQATT, CDR2 SNEGSKA (reference sequence). This CDR3 contains 10 residues.

This clonotype came up many times. J is TRBJ2-5 and V is TRBV12-3 or TRBV12-4; a possible D gene is TRBD2 (5 bases). Trimming took off 6 bases at V and 1 base at J, with 12 bases between the two ends. The CDR3 is 14 amino acids. CDR3 sequence (DNA): TGTGCCAGCAGCACCCCGAGCGGCCAAGAGACCCAGTACTTC. It yields the protein CASSTPSGQETQYF.

The gene calls are TRBV20-1 and TRBJ2-7; D possibly uses TRBD1 or TRBD2 (6 bases each). V lost 5 bases to trimming and J lost 2 bases, with 22 bases between them. The CDR3 is 16 residues long. In germline, CDR1 is DFQATT, CDR2 SNEGSKA (reference sequence). The CDR3 region has the DNA TGCAGTGCTCGCCCCTCCTTGGCGGGACAAACCTACGAGCAGTACTTC. Encoded protein: CSARPSLAGQTYEQYF.

Concerning this clonotype itself: This may come from a read error, since a much larger clone is one base off. The chain uses TRBV20-1 and TRBJ2-7, with TRBD1 as a possible D gene (5 bases). CDR3 length: 15 residues. Germline CDR1 reads DFQATT; CDR2 reads SNEGSKA (reference sequence). This CDR3 is CNASRPQGGSYEQYF. CDR3 coding DNA: TGCAATGCTTCCCGTCCCCAGGGCGGCTCCTACGAGCAGTACTTC.